These 15 T cell receptor beta chains share one sample of origin, sequenced in a study of T cells in Graves' hyperthyroidism and ophthalmopathy. TCR beta CDR3 regions were amplified from RNA transcripts. First-round RT-PCR with HTBI primers amplified the TCR CDR3 region. TCRdb redid the calling of the multiplex PCR reads with MiXCR, one entry per CDR3 protein. The repertoire has hundreds of thousands of distinct CDR3 sequences, over 15% of them found once; the top ten carry around a sixth. The material sequenced was blood. All receptors come from a woman aged 18-30 years with Graves' hyperthyroidism.

This clonotype appeared a few times. This chain links TRBV7-9 with TRBJ1-2; TRBD1 might be the D (5 bases). This CDR3 has 15 residues. V lost 5 bases and J 2 bases, leaving 15 bases between the germline ends. CDR1 is SEHNR and CDR2 is FQNEAQ in the germline V gene (reference sequence). The CDR3 is CASSRGDGANYGYTF. CDR3 sequence (DNA): TGTGCCAGCAGCAGGGGTGACGGCGCCAACTATGGCTACACCTTC.

In its sample, this clonotype was seen many times. The chain joins TRBV27 to TRBJ2-3; 11 bases fit TRBD2. V was clipped by 0 bases and J by 4 bases; unmatched bases: 9. This CDR3 has 18 residues. Germline V gene sequence: CDR1 MNHEY, CDR2 SMNVEV (reference sequence). The DNA of the CDR3 is TGTGCCAGCAGTTTATCGAAGGGTCTAGCGGGAGGTGCAGATACGCAGTATTTT. It yields the protein CASSLSKGLAGGADTQYF.

The chain carries TRBV12-3 or TRBV12-4 and TRBJ2-2, with a tentative D call TRBD1 (5 bases). The CDR3 has 17 amino acids. The germline V and J ends were trimmed by 5 bases and 5 bases, with 21 bases remaining between them. The CDR3 reads CASSPLFVSGITGELFF. Here the CDR3 DNA reads TGTGCCAGCAGTCCCCTTTTTGTTTCAGGGATAACCGGGGAGCTGTTTTTT.

This clonotype was found many times. V gene TRBV12-3 or TRBV12-4 combines with J gene TRBJ1-4; D perhaps matches TRBD1 (6 bases). The CDR3 is 14 amino acids. V shed 6 bases and J shed 7 bases, with 15 bases lying between them. CDR3 sequence (DNA): TGTGCCAGCAGCCTGACAGGTCGGGTTGAAAAACTGTTTTTT. Translation: CASSLTGRVEKLFF.

Turning to this clonotype: Germline is not matched at one junction end, which may reflect a read error. The chain recombines TRBV12-3 or TRBV12-4 with TRBJ1-5, with no clear D. This CDR3 is 13 amino acids long. CDR3 coding DNA: TGTACCAGCAGTTTTCGCCCAAGTCAGCCCCAGCATTTT. The encoded protein is CTSSFRPSQPQHF.

In regard to this clonotype: An end of the junction does not agree with germline; a read error may underlie this. This chain connects TRBV4-1 to TRBJ1-1; possibly TRBD1 for D (5 bases). Germline loops: CDR1 MGHRA, CDR2 YSYEKL. The CDR3 runs 16 residues. CDR3 nucleotide sequence: TGCGCCAGCAGCCGCCCCCCGGGGGGGGAGAACACTGGAGCTTTCTTT. Translating it yields CASSRPPGGENTGAFF.

This clonotype was counted only a few times. V is TRBV3-1 and J is TRBJ2-4; 7 positions agree with TRBD2. This CDR3 has 15 amino acids. Germline V gene lookup returns CDR1 LGHDT and CDR2 YNNKEL (reference sequence). The trim removed 5 bases at V and 7 bases at J, leaving 11 bases unmatched. The CDR3 sequence: CASSDGLVVWNIQYF. CDR3 nucleotide sequence: TGTGCCAGCAGCGATGGACTAGTTGTGTGGAACATTCAGTACTTC.

Remarks on this clonotype: At one of its ends the junction is not consistent with the germline gene, which may arise from a read error. V is TRBV2 and J is TRBJ2-1; tentatively, D is TRBD1 or TRBD2 (6 bases each). The CDR3 is made up of 14 amino acids. CDR1 and CDR2 (germline): SNHLY, FYNNEI. CDR3 DNA sequence: TGTGTCAGCAGGGGACTCCGGGGATTCCATGAGCAGTTCTTC. Amino acid sequence: CVSRGLRGFHEQFF.

This clonotype has a handful of counts. The rearrangement uses TRBV6-2 or TRBV6-3 and TRBJ2-4; D possibly uses TRBD1 or TRBD2 (5 bases each). Germline-derived CDR1 and CDR2 are MNHEY and SVGEGT. V lost 4 bases and J lost 8, with 15 bases in between. The CDR3 contains 14 residues. In DNA form, the CDR3 reads TGTGCCAGCAGTTGGGGACCACCGGTGGACATTCAGTACTTC. It codes for CASSWGPPVDIQYF.

This clonotype has ten or more counts. The chain carries TRBV24-1 and TRBJ1-2, with 9 bases fitting TRBD1. The CDR3 is made up of 15 amino acids. The junction had 5 bases not matched to a gene; V was cut back by 6 bases and J by 1 base. CDR1 and CDR2 (germline): KGHDR, SFDVKD. The CDR3 loop is CATSWGQGGNYGYTF. Written as DNA, the CDR3 is TGTGCCACCAGTTGGGGACAGGGCGGTAACTATGGCTACACCTTC.

In its sample, this clonotype was seen a few times. This sequence joins TRBV9 and TRBJ2-3; 9 positions agree with TRBD2. V was clipped by 0 bases and J by 6 bases; unmatched bases: 5. The length of the CDR3 is 15 residues. The germline gives CDR1 SGDLS, CDR2 YYNGEE. CDR3: CASSVVPSGMDTQYF. Written as DNA, the CDR3 is TGTGCCAGCAGCGTAGTACCTAGCGGGATGGATACGCAGTATTTT.

The chain links TRBV18 to TRBJ2-3; 10 bases map to TRBD2. J lost 0 bases, V lost 3 bases, and 12 bases had no gene match. From germline, CDR1 is KGHSH and CDR2 LQKENI. The CDR3 has 19 residues. The CDR3 region has the DNA TGTGCCAGCTCACCTCGGCCTAGCGGGGGAAGAACTAGCACAGATACGCAGTATTTT. It encodes CASSPRPSGGRTSTDTQYF.

This chain links TRBV5-4 with TRBJ2-2; TRBD2 matches at 8 bases. This CDR3 is built from 18 residues. The germline V gene encodes CDR1 SGHNT and CDR2 YYREEE (reference sequence). V lost 4 bases, J lost 4 bases, and 15 bases stayed unmatched. In nucleotides, the CDR3 is TGTGCCAGCAGCCCCGGTGGAGCGGGAGTGGGGAGCACCGGGGAGCTGTTTTTT. This codes for CASSPGGAGVGSTGELFF.

The chain couples TRBV15 to TRBJ2-3; D remains ambiguous. The ends were cut back, 3 bases at V and 5 bases at J, with 9 bases in the middle. The CDR3 sequence is 13 residues long. Germline V CDR1 and CDR2: LNHNV, YYDKDF (reference sequence). In DNA, the CDR3 is TGTGCCACCAGCAGCCAGACAAGAGATACGCAGTATTTT. Translation gives CATSSQTRDTQYF.

The J gene is TRBJ1-6, the V gene TRBV20-1; the D gene is possibly TRBD1 (6 bases). CDR3 size: 16 residues. V was cut by 1 base and J by 1 base, with 11 bases left in between. The germline CDR1 and CDR2 sequences are DFQATT and SNEGSKA (reference sequence). DNA of the CDR3: TGCAGTGCTAGAGTGGGGGGCGAGTCCTATAATTCACCCCTCCACTTT. It translates to CSARVGGESYNSPLHF.